The 32 T cell receptor beta chains below were found in one sample sequenced in a study of T cells after yellow fever vaccination. From the 5' RACE reads, TCRdb called clonotypes with MiXCR, one entry per CDR3 protein. The table records just under 600,000 distinct CDR3 sequences, approximately 15% of them present only once. The source material was PBMCs, sampled on the day of the yellow fever booster vaccination. The receptors shown here come from a man aged 25 to 40 who received the YFV17D yellow fever vaccine.

The chain is built from TRBV11-2 and TRBJ2-1, with 7 nucleotides matching TRBD1. Trimming cost V 6 bases and J 8 bases; bases outside gene matches: 13. Germline V gene data show CDR1 as SGHAT and CDR2 as FQNNGV. The CDR3 loop spans 15 amino acids. This CDR3 is CASRRGLSGLDEQFF. The CDR3 bases are TGTGCCAGCAGGAGGGGGCTCTCGGGGTTGGATGAGCAGTTCTTC.

This clonotype was recorded a few times. V is TRBV7-2 and J is TRBJ1-2; 9 bases match TRBD1. CDR1 SGHTA and CDR2 FQGNSA come from the germline V gene. The length of the CDR3 is 16 residues. V lost 0 bases to trimming and J lost 4 bases; unmatched junction nucleotides: 6. The CDR3 is CASSLAGTGRVYGYTF. Written as DNA, the CDR3 is TGTGCCAGCAGCTTAGCGGGGACAGGGAGGGTCTATGGCTACACCTTC.

Only a few counts were recorded for this clonotype. The chain recombines TRBV7-8 with TRBJ2-7; 8 bases are shared with TRBD1. CDR1 is SGHVS, CDR2 FQNEAQ, per germline. The V and J ends lost 1 base and 6 bases, in that order; junction bases with no gene match: 8. There are 15 residues in the CDR3. The CDR3 region has the DNA TGTGCCAGCAGCTTAGGTGACAGGGGTTTGGGCGAGCAGTACTTC. Amino acid sequence: CASSLGDRGLGEQYF.

This clonotype was observed a few times. This chain uses TRBV6-2 or TRBV6-3 with TRBJ1-1; tentative D call: TRBD1 (6 bases). V lost 6 bases and J 2 bases, leaving 10 bases between the germline ends. Germline values: CDR1 MNHEY, CDR2 SVGEGT. The CDR3 has 13 residues. The CDR3: CASRGQQNTEAFF. The CDR3 nucleotides are TGTGCCAGCAGGGGACAACAAAACACTGAAGCTTTCTTT.

This clonotype was counted between two and nine times. The genes are TRBV5-1 and TRBJ2-1; 8 bases agree with TRBD2. The CDR3 has 18 amino acids. Germline CDR1 SGHRS, CDR2 YFSETQ. Trimming took 0 bases from V and 2 from J; bases not matched to a gene: 10. The CDR3 region has the DNA TGCGCCAGCAGCTTGGCGCACCTCCTAGCGGGCCCCTACAATGAGCAGTTCTTC. Translation gives CASSLAHLLAGPYNEQFF.

The V gene is TRBV19, the J gene TRBJ2-6; 7 bases line up with TRBD1. The CDR3 extends over 16 amino acids. The germline V gene encodes CDR1 LNHDA and CDR2 SQIVND (reference sequence). Trimming at V came to 3 bases and at J to 2 bases, leaving 4 bases not matched to a gene. The CDR3 here is CASSMGQGAGANVLTF. The CDR3 DNA reads TGTGCCAGTAGTATGGGTCAGGGGGCTGGGGCCAACGTCCTGACTTTC. Supplemented by reference TRBV19 and TRBJ2-6, the full variable domain reads DGGITQSPKYLFRKEGQNVTLSCEQNLNHDAMYWYRQDPGQGLRLIYYSQIVNDFQKGDIAEGYSVSREKKESFPLTVTSAQKNPTAFYLCASSMGQGAGANVLTFGAGSRLTVL.

V is TRBV5-1 and J is TRBJ2-5, with TRBD2 identical over 9 bases. Trimming took 4 bases from V and 2 from J; bases not matched to a gene: 12. Germline lookup yields CDR1 SGHRS and CDR2 YFSETQ. CDR3 length equals 17 residues. Written as DNA, the CDR3 is TGCGCCAGCAGCCCCCATCTCGGAGCGGGAGGACAAGAGACCCAGTACTTC. This encodes CASSPHLGAGGQETQYF.

The V and J genes are TRBV3-1 and TRBJ2-7; maybe TRBD1 (7 bases). CDR3 length equals 14 residues. V dropped 1 base and J dropped 6 bases, with 13 bases sitting between them. From germline, CDR1 is LGHDT and CDR2 YNNKEL (reference sequence). In DNA form, the CDR3 reads TGTGCCAGCAGCCAAGTACAGGGGCGGGGCGAGCAGTACTTC. Translating gives CASSQVQGRGEQYF.

The gene calls are TRBV18 and TRBJ2-7, with D perhaps matching TRBD2 (7 bases). Germline V gene lookup returns CDR1 KGHSH and CDR2 LQKENI. CDR3 length: 13 amino acids. Trimming pared 3 bases from V and 6 bases from J, leaving 12 bases between. For the CDR3, the DNA is TGTGCCAGCTCACCGGGGGCGGGGGCCGAGCAGTACTTC. Translation gives CASSPGAGAEQYF. The full variable domain, rest sourced from reference TRBV18 and TRBJ2-7, is NAGVMQNPRHLVRRRGQEARLRCSPMKGHSHVYWYRQLPEEGLKFMVYLQKENIIDESGMPKERFSAEFPKEGPSILRIQQVVRGDSAAYFCASSPGAGAEQYFGPGTRLTVT.

The table lists this clonotype with a few counts. A junction end diverges from the germline sequence, so it may reflect a read error. The chain uses TRBV5-1 and TRBJ2-3; D remains unclear. Germline V lookup: CDR1 SGHRS, CDR2 YFSETQ. The CDR3 loop spans 14 amino acids. The CDR3 DNA is TGTGCCAGCAGCCTCGGGTCGGCGACAGATACGCAGTATTTT. It yields the protein CASSLGSATDTQYF.

The chain employs TRBV4-3 and TRBJ1-3; D unresolved. Germline-derived CDR1 and CDR2 are LGHNA and YSLEER. The CDR3 runs to 15 residues. V shed 0 bases and J shed 4 bases, with 10 bases lying between them. The CDR3 DNA reads TGCGCCAGCAGCCAAGATTTCTTTAAAGGAAACACCATATATTTT. This codes for CASSQDFFKGNTIYF.

This clonotype was found a few times. This chain joins TRBV20-1 and TRBJ2-3, with D possibly matching TRBD2 (6 bases). The ends were cut back, 6 bases at V and 4 bases at J, with 20 bases in the middle. This CDR3 region has 15 residues. Germline CDR1 DFQATT, CDR2 SNEGSKA (reference sequence). CDR3 protein: CSAVAPGLAPDTQYF. The CDR3 nucleotides read TGCAGTGCCGTTGCTCCGGGACTGGCCCCAGATACGCAGTATTTT.

This clonotype turned up a few times. Here the CDR3 reads CASSPTRSDTQYF. The CDR3, as DNA: TGTGCCAGCTCACCGACTCGTTCAGATACGCAGTATTTT. The chain combines TRBV18 with TRBJ2-3; D is uncertain. The CDR3 sequence is 13 residues long. Germline V gene sequence: CDR1 KGHSH, CDR2 LQKENI. Trimming took off 3 bases at V and 4 bases at J, with 8 bases between the two ends.

This clonotype has a handful of counts. CDR3 coding DNA: TGTGCCAGCAGCTTATTTCCGCGGGAGCGGAGGGGTACGCAGTATTTT. Its translation is CASSLFPRERRGTQYF. The J gene is TRBJ2-3, the V gene TRBV7-8, with 7 bases that match TRBD2. V trimming: 2 bases; J trimming: 8 bases; junction bases outside the gene matches: 13. Per germline, CDR1 SGHVS and CDR2 FQNEAQ. The CDR3 contains 16 residues.

V gene TRBV5-6 combines with J gene TRBJ2-3, with 9 bases identical to TRBD2. The V segment lost 2 bases and the J segment 5 bases; nucleotides outside the gene matches: 12. In germline, CDR1 is SGHDT, CDR2 YYEEEE. The length of the CDR3 is 17 residues. DNA for the CDR3: TGTGCCAGCAGCTTCCGCGGGAGGGCCTTTGGCCGAGATACGCAGTATTTT. This gives the protein CASSFRGRAFGRDTQYF.

This clonotype was observed a handful of times. The rearrangement links TRBV7-8 to TRBJ1-2; D is unclear. The CDR3 consists of 11 residues. Trimming shortened V by 4 bases and J by 8 bases, and 8 bases separated the two germline ends. Looked up from germline, CDR1 is SGHVS and CDR2 is FQNEAQ. The CDR3 sequence: CASSSSYGYTF. DNA for the CDR3: TGTGCCAGCAGCTCCTCCTACGGCTACACCTTC. The complete variable domain, with remaining parts taken from reference TRBV7-8 and TRBJ1-2, reads GAGVSQSPRYKVAKRGQDVALRCDPISGHVSLFWYQQALGQGPEFLTYFQNEAQLDKSGLPSDRFFAERPEGSVSTLKIQRTQQEDSAVYLCASSSSYGYTFGSGTRLTVV.

This sequence joins TRBV4-1 and TRBJ1-4; no clear D gene. CDR3 length: 15 amino acids. Trimming pared 4 bases from V and 8 bases from J, leaving 17 bases between. Germline V gene lookup returns CDR1 MGHRA and CDR2 YSYEKL. The DNA for the CDR3 is TGCGCCAGCAGCCGTGGACCGCCTGAGGGAGAAAAACTGTTTTTT. This translates into CASSRGPPEGEKLFF.

The chain recombines TRBV30 with TRBJ1-2; D uncertain. This CDR3 spans 11 amino acids. Germline assignment: CDR1 GTSNPN and CDR2 SVGIG (reference sequence). V lost 6 bases, J lost 4 bases, and 9 bases lay in between. The CDR3 DNA is TGTGCCTGCTTTTGGGGCTATGGCTACACCTTC. Encoded protein: CACFWGYGYTF. Using reference TRBV30 and TRBJ1-2 for the parts outside the CDR3, the full variable domain is SQTIHQWPATLVQPVGSPLSLECTVEGTSNPNLYWYRQAAGRGLQLLFYSVGIGQISSEVPQNLSASRPQDRQFILSSKKLLLSDSGFYLCACFWGYGYTFGSGTRLTVV.

The sample holds a few counts of this clonotype. This chain connects TRBV20-1 to TRBJ2-7, with 9 bases matching TRBD1. The ends lost 4 bases at V and 2 bases at J; junction bases unmatched: 12. The CDR3 has 16 amino acids. Germline V gene sequence: CDR1 DFQATT, CDR2 SNEGSKA (reference sequence). CDR3 region: CSANPGQGNTAYEQYF. The DNA of the CDR3 is TGCAGTGCTAACCCGGGACAGGGAAATACTGCCTACGAGCAGTACTTC.

This clonotype has more than one count but fewer than ten. The rearrangement joins TRBV20-1 to TRBJ2-1; 8 nucleotides agree with TRBD2. The trim removed 6 bases at V and 9 bases at J, leaving 19 bases unmatched. The CDR3 is 16 residues long. Germline V CDR1 and CDR2: DFQATT, SNEGSKA (reference sequence). The CDR3 DNA sequence: TGCAGTGCCTCACGGGAGGGCCTATCTTTTAGCGGTGAGCAGTTCTTC. The encoded protein is CSASREGLSFSGEQFF.

V and J are TRBV15 and TRBJ2-7; no reliable D call. CDR3 length: 17 amino acids. V was cut by 0 bases and J by 3 bases, with 18 bases left in between. Germline CDR1 and CDR2: LNHNV and YYDKDF (reference sequence). The CDR3: CATSRDRQGWVDYEQYF. The CDR3 DNA follows: TGTGCCACCAGCAGAGATCGACAAGGTTGGGTTGACTACGAGCAGTACTTC.

For the CDR3, the DNA is TGCAGTGCTCCCTCGCGGGAGGGCTCCCGGGCCTACAATGAGCAGTTCTTC. Translated: CSAPSREGSRAYNEQFF. This chain links TRBV20-1 with TRBJ2-1; 9 nucleotides agree with TRBD2. Trimming cost V 5 bases and J 2 bases; bases outside gene matches: 13. Germline V CDR1 and CDR2: DFQATT, SNEGSKA (reference sequence). CDR3 length equals 17 residues.

In this sample, this clonotype turned up a few times. This chain uses TRBV7-2 with TRBJ2-3; 10 bases match TRBD1. CDR1 and CDR2 from the germline V gene are SGHTA and FQGNSA. The CDR3 runs 15 residues. Trimming took 0 bases from V and 10 from J; bases not matched to a gene: 7. The CDR3: CASSLAPGQGISQYF. The CDR3 DNA reads TGTGCCAGCAGCTTAGCCCCGGGACAGGGGATCTCGCAGTATTTT.

There are a few counts of this clonotype. V and J are TRBV30 and TRBJ2-7, with D perhaps given as TRBD1 or TRBD2 (5 bases each). The V gene lost 0 bases and the J gene lost 0 bases, with 15 bases spanning the gap. The CDR3 runs to 16 residues. Germline V gene sequence: CDR1 GTSNPN, CDR2 SVGIG (reference sequence). The CDR3 nucleotides read TGTGCCTGGAGTGTATGGGGACCCGTCGGCTCCTACGAGCAGTACTTC. This sequence encodes CAWSVWGPVGSYEQYF. Looking up the rest from reference TRBV30 and TRBJ2-7 gives the full variable domain: SQTIHQWPATLVQPVGSPLSLECTVEGTSNPNLYWYRQAAGRGLQLLFYSVGIGQISSEVPQNLSASRPQDRQFILSSKKLLLSDSGFYLCAWSVWGPVGSYEQYFGPGTRLTVT.

This clonotype has only a few counts. The chain's CDR3 is CCSSLTGELFF. In DNA form, the CDR3 reads TGTTGCTCCAGCTTAACCGGGGAGCTGTTTTTT. The V gene is TRBV5-6, the J gene TRBJ2-2; D is unresolved. This CDR3 is built from 11 residues. The germline V gene encodes CDR1 SGHDT and CDR2 YYEEEE.

V is TRBV12-3 or TRBV12-4 and J is TRBJ2-2, with 9 bases identical to TRBD1. V shed 6 bases, J shed 7 bases, and the junction held 6 bases outside the gene matches. This CDR3 comprises 14 residues. The CDR3 nucleotides read TGTGCCAGCAGGACCGGGACAGGGATCGGGGAGCTGTTTTTT. Protein: CASRTGTGIGELFF.

The V call is TRBV7-2, the J call TRBJ1-3; D remains unclear. The CDR3 runs 15 residues. Germline-derived CDR1 and CDR2 are SGHTA and FQGNSA. Trimming removed 5 bases from V and 0 bases from J, with 11 bases in between. CDR3 loop: CASSPRAHSGNTIYF. The DNA of the CDR3 is TGTGCCAGCAGCCCACGGGCCCACTCTGGAAACACCATATATTTT.

The chain combines TRBV15 with TRBJ1-4; D might be TRBD1 (5 bases). From germline, CDR1 is LNHNV and CDR2 YYDKDF (reference sequence). The CDR3 is 15 residues long. Trimming removed 0 bases from V and 5 bases from J, with 10 bases in between. DNA for the CDR3: TGTGCCACCAGCAGAGATCAGGGTAGAAATGAAAAACTGTTTTTT. Translating gives CATSRDQGRNEKLFF.

The table lists this clonotype with a few counts. This rearrangement joins TRBV27 to TRBJ2-1; 13 positions agree with TRBD2. Per germline, CDR1 MNHEY and CDR2 SMNVEV (reference sequence). This CDR3 contains 15 residues. J was trimmed by 5 bases and V by 6 bases; bases with no gene match: 4. CDR3 amino acids: CASSRLAGGHNEQFF. The DNA for the CDR3 is TGTGCCAGCAGCAGACTAGCGGGAGGACACAATGAGCAGTTCTTC.

The rearrangement uses TRBV4-3 and TRBJ2-1; D might be TRBD2 (6 bases). The CDR3 has 16 residues. The ends were cut back, 1 base at V and 7 bases at J, with 17 bases in the middle. Germline loops: CDR1 LGHNA, CDR2 YSLEER. The CDR3 loop reads CASSQALGWGVNEQFF. The CDR3 DNA reads as TGCGCCAGCAGCCAAGCACTGGGATGGGGGGTAAATGAGCAGTTCTTC.

This sequence joins TRBV7-2 and TRBJ1-5; 7 bases map to TRBD1. Per germline, CDR1 SGHTA and CDR2 FQGNSA. V was pared by 4 bases and J by 7 bases, with 10 bases of the junction left unmatched. CDR3 length: 15 amino acids. The chain's CDR3 is CASSSLDREGQPQHF. The CDR3 nucleotides read TGTGCCAGCAGCTCCCTCGACAGGGAAGGACAGCCCCAGCATTTT.

This clonotype was seen only a few times. The chain uses TRBV19 and TRBJ2-7; a possible D gene is TRBD1 (6 bases). The germline gives CDR1 LNHDA, CDR2 SQIVND (reference sequence). The CDR3 length is 11 residues. V lost 9 bases to trimming and J lost 3 bases, with 9 bases between them. CDR3 region: CASGQRYEQYF. The CDR3 DNA follows: TGTGCCAGCGGACAGCGCTACGAGCAGTACTTC.